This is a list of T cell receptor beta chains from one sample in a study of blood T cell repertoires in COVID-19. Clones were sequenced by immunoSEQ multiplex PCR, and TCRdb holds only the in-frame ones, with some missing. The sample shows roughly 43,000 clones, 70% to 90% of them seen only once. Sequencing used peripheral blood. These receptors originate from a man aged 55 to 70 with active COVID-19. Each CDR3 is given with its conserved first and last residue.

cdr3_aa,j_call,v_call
CAITTSGINEQFF,TRBJ2-1,TRBV10-3
CASKVNRAGANVLTF,TRBJ2-6,TRBV2
CASRYQGSTEAFF,TRBJ1-1,TRBV6-6
CASNPGLEETQYF,TRBJ2-5,TRBV2
CASSMGGSPTEAFF,TRBJ1-1,TRBV19
CAISESASEQFF,TRBJ2-1,TRBV10-3
CASSLIQGMRNIQYF,TRBJ2-4,TRBV2
CASSLAPGSSYEQYF,TRBJ2-7,TRBV5-1
CASSYGQGIYNEQFF,TRBJ2-1,TRBV7-3
CASRSVGTDNEQYF,TRBJ2-7,TRBV7-2
CASSDGGTGSHEQYF,TRBJ2-7,TRBV6-1
CASSDGAGVSSIIDTQYF,TRBJ2-3,TRBV25-1
CASSLRRERGTQYF,TRBJ2-3,TRBV28
CATSDWAAYRGEQFF,TRBJ2-1,TRBV24-1
CASSHPGLAGRTDTQYF,TRBJ2-3,TRBV28
CASSPAGEVGGELFF,TRBJ2-2,TRBV5-1
CASSTGAYNEQFF,TRBJ2-1,TRBV18
CSAIQGVQAFF,TRBJ1-1,TRBV20-1
CSASPSGRAVYNEQFF,TRBJ2-1,TRBV20-1
CASSLPHTPYGYTF,TRBJ1-2,TRBV7-2
CAWIHSGQGYYNSPLHF,TRBJ1-6,TRBV30
CASSEKTIAEQYF,TRBJ2-7,TRBV5-1
CASSLTHGAGENEQFF,TRBJ2-1,TRBV5-1
CATSDFNRGTGELFF,TRBJ2-2,TRBV24-1
CASSAPGQARETQYF,TRBJ2-5,TRBV2